Below are 28 T cell receptor beta chains sequenced from a single sample in a study of cytomegalovirus exposure and HLA in healthy donors. The repertoire was sequenced with immunoSEQ multiplex PCR; TCRdb's copy has only in-frame clones and lacks some. The data contain approximately 260,000 clones, about 86% of them singletons. Sequencing used PBMCs. Every receptor here comes from a young woman in good health and CMV-seronegative.

This clone appeared a few times. The chain recombines TRBV19 with TRBJ1-1; TRBD1 is a possible D gene (5 bases). This CDR3 is 15 amino acids long. With 6 bases removed from V and 4 bases from J, the gap between germline ends came to 18 bases. Germline V lookup: CDR1 LNHDA, CDR2 SQIVND (reference sequence). CDR3 loop: CASRILRQRVTEAFF. For the CDR3, the DNA is TGTGCCAGTAGGATCCTTAGACAGCGGGTCACTGAAGCTTTCTTT. The full variable domain, with the rest looked up from reference TRBV19 and TRBJ1-1, is DGGITQSPKYLFRKEGQNVTLSCEQNLNHDAMYWYRQDPGQGLRLIYYSQIVNDFQKGDIAEGYSVSREKKESFPLTVTSAQKNPTAFYLCASRILRQRVTEAFFGQGTRLTVV.

The rearrangement uses TRBV7-3 and TRBJ2-1; 8 nucleotides align to TRBD2. This CDR3 is built from 15 residues. The V and J ends lost 6 bases and 7 bases, in that order; junction bases with no gene match: 11. The V gene's germline CDR1 is SGHTA and CDR2 FQGTGA. The CDR3 nucleotides are TGTGCCAGCAGGTCCCTCGGAGCGGGGGTTAATGAGCAGTTCTTC. Its protein is CASRSLGAGVNEQFF.

This clone occurred a few times. The chain couples TRBV5-1 to TRBJ2-7; 7 bases are shared with TRBD2. V shed 2 bases and J 3 bases; nucleotides not matched to a gene: 2. Germline V gene data show CDR1 as SGHRS and CDR2 as YFSETQ. This CDR3 is built from 13 residues. CDR3 residues: CASSLSGIYEQYF. The CDR3 nucleotides read TGCGCCAGCAGCTTAAGCGGGATCTACGAGCAGTACTTC.

V and J are TRBV27 and TRBJ1-5; weak D call: TRBD1 (6 bases). The CDR3 has 13 residues. The V end lost 5 bases, the J end lost 4 bases, and 9 bases lay between the germline ends. The germline V gene encodes CDR1 MNHEY and CDR2 SMNVEV (reference sequence). DNA for the CDR3: TGTGCCAGCAGTATCACAGGGAATCAGCCCCAGCATTTT. Translation: CASSITGNQPQHF.

The genes are TRBV7-6 and TRBJ2-7; TRBD2 aligns across 8 bases. The V gene's germline CDR1 is SGHVS and CDR2 FNYEAQ. The CDR3 consists of 15 residues. V lost 1 base, J lost 1 base, and 3 bases stayed unmatched. This CDR3 is CASSLGSGGSYEQYF. Written as DNA, the CDR3 is TGTGCCAGCAGCTTAGGATCGGGGGGGTCCTACGAGCAGTACTTC. The whole variable domain, remainder taken from reference TRBV7-6 and TRBJ2-7, is GAGVSQSPRYKVTKRGQDVALRCDPISGHVSLYWYRQALGQGPEFLTYFNYEAQQDKSGLPNDRFSAERPEGSISTLTIQRTEQRDSAMYRCASSLGSGGSYEQYFGPGTRLTVT.

This chain uses TRBV6-1 with TRBJ1-1; 11 nucleotides line up with TRBD1. The germline V gene has CDR1 MNHNS and CDR2 SASEGT. J was trimmed by 7 bases and V by 11 bases; bases with no gene match: 15. This CDR3 comprises 15 residues. Here the CDR3 DNA reads TGTGCCGGGTTACAGGACAGGGGGCTAAGGGATGAAGCTTTCTTT. Translating it yields CAGLQDRGLRDEAFF.

This chain joins TRBV19 and TRBJ2-7, with D possibly matching TRBD1 (5 bases). The CDR3 loop spans 13 amino acids. Trimming removed 8 bases from V and 6 bases from J, with 17 bases in between. CDR1 LNHDA and CDR2 SQIVND come from the germline V gene (reference sequence). CDR3 bases: TGTGCCAGTTCTAGGGGCCTTCCGGTCGAGCAGTACTTC. Translated, it gives CASSRGLPVEQYF.

This clone has a single count. The chain has TRBV28 and TRBJ2-2, with TRBD2 identical over 14 bases. This CDR3 contains 21 residues. V lost 1 base and J lost 5; bases outside the gene matches: 15. Germline loops: CDR1 MDHEN, CDR2 SYDVKM. The CDR3 here is CASSLSGTSGGVKRGTGELFF. CDR3 nucleotides: TGTGCCAGCAGTTTATCCGGGACTAGCGGGGGAGTTAAGCGGGGAACCGGGGAGCTGTTTTTT.

The CDR3 sequence: CASSYGNNEQYF. In nucleotides, the CDR3 is TGTGCCAGCAGTTACGGTAACAACGAGCAGTACTTC. The chain employs TRBV6-6 and TRBJ2-7; no definite D call. Per the germline V gene, CDR1 is MNHNY and CDR2 is SVGAGI (reference sequence). The length of the CDR3 is 12 residues. The V gene lost 2 bases and the J gene lost 5 bases, with 7 bases spanning the gap.

J is TRBJ2-1 and V is TRBV5-4, with a possible D match to TRBD1 (6 bases). V was cut by 4 bases and J by 4 bases, with 12 bases left in between. This CDR3 has 14 amino acids. CDR1 SGHNT and CDR2 YYREEE come from the germline V gene (reference sequence). CDR3 region: CASSTGQYYNEQFF. The CDR3 region has the DNA TGTGCCAGCAGCACCGGACAGTATTACAATGAGCAGTTCTTC.

The chain couples TRBV27 to TRBJ2-5; 7 nucleotides agree with TRBD2. This CDR3 region has 14 residues. CDR1 is MNHEY, CDR2 SMNVEV, per germline (reference sequence). Unmatched junction bases numbered 3, after V lost 1 base and J lost 4 bases. CDR3 sequence reads: CASSLYRGVETQYF. The DNA for the CDR3 is TGTGCCAGCAGTTTATATCGGGGGGTAGAGACCCAGTACTTC.

CDR3 DNA sequence: TGCGCCAGCAGTCCCCTGGCGGTTAGCACCGGGGAGCTGTTTTTT. This codes for CASSPLAVSTGELFF. The chain carries TRBV5-1 and TRBJ2-2; no definite D call. This CDR3 region has 15 residues. Germline V gene lookup returns CDR1 SGHRS and CDR2 YFSETQ. V lost 5 bases and J 4 bases, leaving 15 bases between the germline ends.

CDR3 loop: CAWRAYRGASSYNEQFF. CDR3 in DNA: TGTGCCTGGAGGGCTTACAGGGGGGCTAGCTCCTACAATGAGCAGTTCTTC. This chain uses TRBV30 with TRBJ2-1; TRBD1 agrees at 8 bases. With 3 bases clipped from V and 0 bases from J, the junction kept 10 bases outside the gene matches. CDR3 size: 17 residues. In germline, CDR1 is GTSNPN, CDR2 SVGIG (reference sequence).

The V and J genes are TRBV9 and TRBJ1-5; TRBD1 is a possible D gene (6 bases). V shed 2 bases and J shed 5 bases, with 11 bases lying between them. Germline CDR1 is SGDLS and CDR2 is YYNGEE. The CDR3 is made up of 14 amino acids. The CDR3 reads CASSVGQSDQPQHF. The CDR3 DNA sequence: TGTGCCAGCAGCGTTGGACAGAGTGATCAGCCCCAGCATTTT.

This rearrangement joins TRBV11-3 to TRBJ2-1, with 13 bases aligning to TRBD2. Trimming at V came to 5 bases and at J to 9 bases, leaving 13 bases not matched to a gene. CDR1 and CDR2 (germline): SGHNT, YENEEA. The CDR3 sequence is 17 residues long. CDR3 nucleotide sequence: TGTGCCAGCAGCCCATGGACTAGCGGGAGTTCCCGGGGTGAGCAGTTCTTC. This sequence encodes CASSPWTSGSSRGEQFF.

This clone was seen a handful of times. This sequence joins TRBV28 and TRBJ1-6, with 7 bases lining up with TRBD1. The germline CDR1 and CDR2 sequences are MDHEN and SYDVKM. With V trimmed by 1 base and J by 7 bases, 7 bases remained unmatched. The CDR3 consists of 16 residues. CDR3 amino acids: CASSLSPDRLNSPLHF. CDR3 bases: TGTGCCAGCAGTTTATCCCCGGACAGGTTGAATTCACCCCTCCACTTT.

The chain is built from TRBV5-1 and TRBJ2-7; 8 bases align to TRBD1. Germline V gene sequence: CDR1 SGHRS, CDR2 YFSETQ. V shed 0 bases and J 2 bases; nucleotides not matched to a gene: 4. CDR3 length: 15 amino acids. Here the CDR3 reads CASSLDTGGAYEQYF. The CDR3 nucleotides are TGCGCCAGCAGCTTGGACACAGGGGGAGCCTACGAGCAGTACTTC.

CDR3 sequence reads: CASSRRQGFETQYF. CDR3 nucleotides: TGTGCCAGCAGTCGGAGACAGGGCTTCGAGACCCAGTACTTC. This chain links TRBV28 with TRBJ2-5, with TRBD1 identical over 7 bases. Germline V gene data show CDR1 as MDHEN and CDR2 as SYDVKM. With V trimmed by 5 bases and J by 5 bases, 8 bases remained unmatched. The CDR3 sequence is 14 residues long.

CDR3 nucleotides: TGTGCCAGCAGTTTCTCGGTGAGCCCTAACTATGGCTACACCTTC. Translated: CASSFSVSPNYGYTF. The chain has TRBV28 and TRBJ1-2; D ambiguous. The CDR3 consists of 15 residues. From germline, CDR1 is MDHEN and CDR2 SYDVKM. V lost 3 bases, J lost 0 bases, and 11 bases lay in between.

The V gene is TRBV2, the J gene TRBJ2-2; the D gene is possibly TRBD1 (5 bases). Per the germline V gene, CDR1 is SNHLY and CDR2 is FYNNEI. The CDR3 extends over 14 amino acids. Trimming shortened V by 7 bases and J by 4 bases, and 13 bases separated the two germline ends. The DNA for the CDR3 is TGTGCCAGCATTCTTCGACAGAGCACCGGGGAGCTGTTTTTT. Translating gives CASILRQSTGELFF.

The V call is TRBV10-2, the J call TRBJ1-1; 9 bases line up with TRBD1. This CDR3 contains 13 residues. With V trimmed by 4 bases and J by 8 bases, 5 bases remained unmatched. CDR1 and CDR2 (germline): WSHSY, SAAADI. The CDR3 DNA reads TGCGCCAGCAGTGTTTATGGGACAGGGGAAGCTTTCTTT. Translating gives CASSVYGTGEAFF.

The chain combines TRBV27 with TRBJ2-7, with a possible D match to TRBD1 (6 bases). Germline loops: CDR1 MNHEY, CDR2 SMNVEV (reference sequence). Trimming removed 4 bases at V and 0 bases at J, with 19 bases between. The length of the CDR3 is 17 residues. CDR3 bases: TGTGCCAGCAGTTCCAGGACAGAGAGAAAGGGCTCCTACGAGCAGTACTTC. It yields the protein CASSSRTERKGSYEQYF.

The chain has TRBV19 and TRBJ2-2, with D uncertain. The CDR3 spans 15 residues. Trimming shortened V by 8 bases and J by 0 bases, and 13 bases separated the two germline ends. Germline V lookup: CDR1 LNHDA, CDR2 SQIVND (reference sequence). CDR3 bases: TGTGCCAGTTTAGACTTCGGCGCGAACACCGGGGAGCTGTTTTTT. It encodes CASLDFGANTGELFF. The full variable domain, rest sourced from reference TRBV19 and TRBJ2-2, is DGGITQSPKYLFRKEGQNVTLSCEQNLNHDAMYWYRQDPGQGLRLIYYSQIVNDFQKGDIAEGYSVSREKKESFPLTVTSAQKNPTAFYLCASLDFGANTGELFFGEGSRLTVL.

CDR3 amino acids: CASSYNRGAHEQYF. Here the CDR3 DNA reads TGTGCCAGCAGTTACAACAGGGGAGCCCACGAGCAGTACTTC. The J gene is TRBJ2-7, the V gene TRBV6-5; 7 nucleotides agree with TRBD1. Germline CDR1 MNHEY, CDR2 SVGAGI. This CDR3 is 14 amino acids long. J was trimmed by 5 bases and V by 2 bases; bases with no gene match: 6.

V usage is TRBV25-1 and J usage is TRBJ2-5; tentatively, D is TRBD2 (6 bases). Trimming took 6 bases from V and 0 from J, leaving 17 bases between them. This CDR3 region has 16 residues. Germline V gene lookup returns CDR1 MGHDK and CDR2 SYGVNS. CDR3 DNA sequence: TGTGCCAGCAGCGCCGGGAGCGGTATACACCAAGAGACCCAGTACTTC. Protein product: CASSAGSGIHQETQYF.

The genes are TRBV5-1 and TRBJ2-7, with TRBD1 as a possible D gene (5 bases). Germline V gene lookup returns CDR1 SGHRS and CDR2 YFSETQ. This CDR3 spans 14 amino acids. V dropped 0 bases and J dropped 2 bases, with 9 bases sitting between them. For the CDR3, the DNA is TGCGCCAGCAGCTTGGGGACAACCACCTACGAGCAGTACTTC. As protein: CASSLGTTTYEQYF.

The chain has TRBV6-5 and TRBJ2-7; 9 bases line up with TRBD1. The V and J ends lost 6 bases and 6 bases, in that order; junction bases with no gene match: 0. The CDR3 is made up of 11 amino acids. Germline V lookup: CDR1 MNHEY, CDR2 SVGAGI. CDR3 loop: CASRDRGEQYF. CDR3 DNA sequence: TGTGCCAGCAGGGACAGGGGCGAGCAGTACTTC.

The rearrangement joins TRBV19 to TRBJ2-5, with 7 positions matching TRBD1. V shed 2 bases and J 7 bases; nucleotides not matched to a gene: 7. This CDR3 has 14 amino acids. The germline V gene has CDR1 LNHDA and CDR2 SQIVND (reference sequence). CDR3 DNA sequence: TGTGCCAGTAGTATAATGAGTAGACAGGGGACCCAGTACTTC. Amino acid sequence: CASSIMSRQGTQYF. The complete variable domain, with remaining parts taken from reference TRBV19 and TRBJ2-5, reads DGGITQSPKYLFRKEGQNVTLSCEQNLNHDAMYWYRQDPGQGLRLIYYSQIVNDFQKGDIAEGYSVSREKKESFPLTVTSAQKNPTAFYLCASSIMSRQGTQYFGPGTRLLVL.